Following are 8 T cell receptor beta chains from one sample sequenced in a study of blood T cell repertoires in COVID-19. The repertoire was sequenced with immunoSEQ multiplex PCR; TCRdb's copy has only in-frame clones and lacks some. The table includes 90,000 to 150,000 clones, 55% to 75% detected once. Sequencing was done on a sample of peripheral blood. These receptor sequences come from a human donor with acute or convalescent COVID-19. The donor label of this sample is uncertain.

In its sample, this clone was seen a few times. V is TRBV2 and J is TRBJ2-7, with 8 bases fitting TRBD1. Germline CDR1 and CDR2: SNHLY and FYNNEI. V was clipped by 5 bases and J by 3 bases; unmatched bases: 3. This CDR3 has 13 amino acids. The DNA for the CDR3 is TGTGCCAGCAGTTCTACAGGGGGCTACGAGCAGTACTTC. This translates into CASSSTGGYEQYF.

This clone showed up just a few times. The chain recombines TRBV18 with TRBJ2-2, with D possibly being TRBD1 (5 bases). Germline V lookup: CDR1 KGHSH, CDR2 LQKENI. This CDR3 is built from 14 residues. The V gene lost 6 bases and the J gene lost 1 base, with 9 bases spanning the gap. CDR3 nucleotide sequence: TGTGCCAGCTCCCCTGGACAGAACACCGGGGAGCTGTTTTTT. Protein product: CASSPGQNTGELFF.

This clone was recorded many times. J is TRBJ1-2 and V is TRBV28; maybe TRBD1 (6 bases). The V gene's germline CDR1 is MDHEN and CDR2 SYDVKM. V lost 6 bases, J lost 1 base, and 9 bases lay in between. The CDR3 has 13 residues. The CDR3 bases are TGTGCCAGCAGGCGGACAGATAACTATGGCTACACCTTC. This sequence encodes CASRRTDNYGYTF.

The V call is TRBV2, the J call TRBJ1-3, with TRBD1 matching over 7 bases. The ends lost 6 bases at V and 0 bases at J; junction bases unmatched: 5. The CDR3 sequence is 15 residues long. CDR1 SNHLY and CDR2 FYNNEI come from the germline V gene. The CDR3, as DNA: TGTGCCAGCAGGGACAGGTGGAGCTCTGGAAACACCATATATTTT. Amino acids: CASRDRWSSGNTIYF. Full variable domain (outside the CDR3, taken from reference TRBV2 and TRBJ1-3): EPEVTQTPSHQVTQMGQEVILRCVPISNHLYFYWYRQILGQKVEFLVSFYNNEISEKSEIFDDQFSVERPDGSNFTLKIRSTKLEDSAMYFCASRDRWSSGNTIYFGEGSWLTVV.

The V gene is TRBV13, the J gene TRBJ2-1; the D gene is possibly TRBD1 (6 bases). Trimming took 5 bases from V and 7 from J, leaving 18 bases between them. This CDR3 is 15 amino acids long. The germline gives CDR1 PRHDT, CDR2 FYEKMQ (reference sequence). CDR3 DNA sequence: TGTGCCAGCAGCCCGGGCCAGGGGCTCGTGAATGAGCAGTTCTTC. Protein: CASSPGQGLVNEQFF.

CDR3 in DNA: TGTGCCAGCAGCGGGGGAGCGGGGACCACCGGGGAGCTGTTTTTT. Protein product: CASSGGAGTTGELFF. The V and J genes are TRBV7-3 and TRBJ2-2, with 7 bases aligning to TRBD2. CDR1 is SGHTA and CDR2 is FQGTGA in the germline V gene. Trimming took 5 bases from V and 4 from J; bases not matched to a gene: 7. The CDR3 consists of 15 residues.

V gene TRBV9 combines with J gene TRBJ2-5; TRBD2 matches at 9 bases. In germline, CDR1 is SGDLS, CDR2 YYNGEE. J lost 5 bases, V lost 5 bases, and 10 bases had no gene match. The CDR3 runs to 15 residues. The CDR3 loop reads CASSSRGLAYETQYF. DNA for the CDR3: TGTGCCAGCAGTTCTAGAGGACTAGCGTACGAGACCCAGTACTTC.

CDR3 nucleotides: TGTGCCACCGGGAGGATGAATGAAAAACTGTTTTTT. Amino acid sequence: CATGRMNEKLFF. V usage is TRBV6-5 and J usage is TRBJ1-4, with D unclear. Germline loops: CDR1 MNHEY, CDR2 SVGAGI. The CDR3 spans 12 residues. Trimming left V 10 bases short and J 5 bases short, with 11 bases between.